This T cell receptor (beta chain) was recorded in a study of immune cell composition in non-small cell lung cancer. For this clone: Its specificity is not known.

Germline CDR1 is LNHDA and CDR2 is SQIVND (reference sequence). V lost 5 bases to trimming and J lost 1 base; unmatched junction nucleotides: 5. The CDR3 extends over 15 amino acids. Libraries were prepared by immunoSEQ multiplex PCR; TCRdb keeps only in-frame clonotypes and omits some of them. The repertoire holds about 14,000 clones, with around 75% as singletons. Regarding the study as a whole: Tumour-reactive clones were not shown to match dominant in vivo tumour clones. Squamous carcinomas (approximately 75%) more often had tumour-associated clones >0.5% than adenocarcinomas (around 33%). Top 10 clone scores and clonality were higher in squamous than adenocarcinoma.

Template was genomic DNA from frozen, unsorted single-cell suspensions. This receptor was obtained from a human donor with non-small cell lung cancer. Source material: lung tumor tissue. This chain joins TRBV19 and TRBJ2-3, with 8 bases identical to TRBD1. DNA for the CDR3: TGTGCCAGTAGTCCTCAGGGGGCCGGCACAGATACGCAGTATTTT. It is translated as CASSPQGAGTDTQYF.